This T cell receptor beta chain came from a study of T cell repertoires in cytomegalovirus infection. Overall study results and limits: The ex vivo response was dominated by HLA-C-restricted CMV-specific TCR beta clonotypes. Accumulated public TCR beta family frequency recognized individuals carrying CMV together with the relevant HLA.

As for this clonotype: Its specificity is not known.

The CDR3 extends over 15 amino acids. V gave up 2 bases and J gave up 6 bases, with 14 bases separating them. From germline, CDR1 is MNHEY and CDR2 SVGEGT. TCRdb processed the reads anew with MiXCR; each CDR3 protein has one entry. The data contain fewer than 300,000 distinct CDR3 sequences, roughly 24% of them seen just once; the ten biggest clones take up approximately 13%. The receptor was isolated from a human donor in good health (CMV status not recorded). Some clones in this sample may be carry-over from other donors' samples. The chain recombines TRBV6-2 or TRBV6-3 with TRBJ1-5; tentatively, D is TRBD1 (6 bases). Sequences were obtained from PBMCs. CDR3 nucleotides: TGTGCCAGCAGTTACCAATCGGGGGGCGGTCAGCCCCAGCATTTT. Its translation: CASSYQSGGGQPQHF.